This is a list of T cell receptor beta chains from one sample in a study of cytomegalovirus exposure and HLA in healthy donors. Sequenced by immunoSEQ multiplex PCR; TCRdb stores in-frame clones only, minus some. The sample lists 100,000 to 150,000 clones, about 88% seen once, with approximately 1.5% in the top ten. The source material was PBMCs. These receptors were obtained from a man aged 25 to 40 in good health and CMV-seronegative. CDR3s include the opening cysteine and the closing phenylalanine or tryptophan. D genes are given only for firm matches. Size is stated for part of the rows, as once, few or many counts, or as a class when the clone is expanded.

abundance,j_gene,d_gene,v_gene,CDR3aa,CDR3nt
.,TRBJ2-7,TRBD1,TRBV2,CASSVKQGSGEQYF,TGTGCCAGCAGTGTGAAACAGGGGAGTGGCGAGCAGTACTTC
.,TRBJ2-2,.,TRBV5-6,CASSPRRATGELFF,TGTGCCAGCAGCCCGCGGCGGGCCACCGGGGAGCTGTTTTTT
.,TRBJ2-3,TRBD1,TRBV5-1,CASSLGDRDSGTQYF,TGCGCCAGCAGCTTGGGGGACAGGGATTCTGGGACGCAGTATTTT
.,TRBJ1-5,.,TRBV5-5,CASSLNDQPQHF,TGTGCCAGCAGCCTAAATGATCAGCCCCAGCATTTT
.,TRBJ2-3,TRBD1,TRBV27,CASRPFTRDRGGDTQYF,TGTGCCAGCAGGCCATTTACCCGGGACAGGGGCGGAGATACGCAGTATTTT
once,TRBJ2-5,TRBD1,TRBV4-1,CASSQGGQSQETQYF,TGCGCCAGCAGCCAAGGGGGACAGAGCCAAGAGACCCAGTACTTC
.,TRBJ2-3,TRBD2,TRBV10-3,CAISVRTSGTDTQYF,TGTGCCATCAGTGTTAGGACTAGCGGTACAGATACGCAGTATTTT
.,TRBJ1-2,.,TRBV7-9,CASSPQGGRGGYTF,TGTGCCAGCAGTCCCCAAGGGGGAAGAGGTGGCTACACCTTC
.,TRBJ2-1,.,TRBV5-1,CASSLSWGGIYNEQFF,TGCGCCAGCAGCTTGTCCTGGGGCGGGATCTACAATGAGCAGTTCTTC
.,TRBJ1-5,.,TRBV2,CASTPGQNYNQPQHF,TGTGCCAGCACCCCAGGACAGAATTACAATCAGCCCCAGCATTTT
.,TRBJ1-1,.,TRBV6-5,CASSYGGAGEAFF,TGTGCCAGCAGCTACGGGGGGGCAGGTGAAGCTTTCTTT
.,TRBJ2-1,TRBD2,TRBV4-3,CASSQDWGRLAGYEQFF,TGCGCCAGCAGCCAAGACTGGGGGAGACTAGCGGGATATGAGCAGTTCTTC
.,TRBJ1-1,.,TRBV29-1,CSTGDPGDAEAFF,TGCAGCACGGGCGACCCGGGGGACGCTGAAGCTTTCTTT
.,TRBJ2-2,.,TRBV2,CASDGVAANTGELFF,TGTGCCAGCGATGGAGTAGCGGCGAACACCGGGGAGCTGTTTTTT
.,TRBJ1-4,TRBD1,TRBV28,CASAPGTGNEKLFF,TGTGCCAGCGCTCCCGGGACAGGGAATGAAAAACTGTTTTTT
.,TRBJ2-1,.,TRBV9,CASSGGDNEQFF,TGTGCCAGCAGCGGCGGCGACAATGAGCAGTTCTTC
.,TRBJ2-1,TRBD2,TRBV6-4,CASSEAGTSGSYEQFF,TGTGCCAGCAGTGAGGCCGGGACTAGCGGGAGCTATGAGCAGTTCTTC
.,TRBJ2-3,.,TRBV10-1,CASKPPGFSSTDTQYF,TGCGCCAGCAAGCCGCCGGGTTTTTCTAGCACAGATACGCAGTATTTT
.,TRBJ2-7,TRBD2,TRBV7-6,CASSLDPEGLAGEGLYF,TGTGCCAGCAGCTTAGACCCGGAAGGACTAGCGGGAGAAGGCCTGTACTTC
.,TRBJ1-2,.,TRBV2,CASSQGNYGYTF,TGTGCCAGCAGTCAGGGGAACTATGGCTACACCTTC
.,TRBJ2-3,TRBD1,TRBV7-3,CASSLYNVGAGQDTDTQYF,TGTGCCAGCAGCTTATACAACGTGGGGGCGGGACAGGACACAGATACGCAGTATTTT
.,TRBJ2-2,.,TRBV11-2,CASSSTNTGELFF,TGTGCCAGCAGCTCCACGAACACCGGGGAGCTGTTTTTT
.,TRBJ2-7,.,TRBV7-2,CASTRGAGKSSYEQYF,TGTGCCAGCACCCGGGGGGCAGGGAAGAGCTCCTACGAGCAGTACTTC
.,TRBJ1-4,.,TRBV7-2,CASSSGDREEKLFF,TGTGCCAGCAGCTCAGGGGATAGAGAAGAAAAACTGTTTTTT
.,TRBJ2-2,.,TRBV9,CASSAGVSTGELFF,TGTGCCAGCAGCGCGGGGGTAAGCACCGGGGAGCTGTTTTTT
.,TRBJ2-5,TRBD1,TRBV7-2,CASSLVRGQETQYF,TGTGCCAGCAGCTTAGTCAGGGGGCAAGAGACCCAGTACTTC
.,TRBJ1-1,.,TRBV18,CASSPQVAGANTEAFF,TGTGCCAGCTCACCACAGGTAGCAGGGGCGAACACTGAAGCTTTCTTT
.,TRBJ2-5,TRBD1,TRBV6-1,CASRATGGTQYF,TGTGCCAGCAGGGCGACAGGGGGGACCCAGTACTTC
.,TRBJ1-5,.,TRBV10-3,CAISDGNQPQHF,TGTGCCATCAGTGACGGGAATCAGCCCCAGCATTTT
few,TRBJ2-7,.,TRBV19,CASSIGSRWTDEQYF,TGTGCCAGTAGTATCGGCTCCCGTTGGACAGACGAGCAGTACTTC
.,TRBJ1-1,.,TRBV6-1,CASRKETGMNTEAFF,TGTGCCAGCAGGAAAGAGACAGGTATGAACACTGAAGCTTTCTTT
.,TRBJ2-3,TRBD2,TRBV5-1,CASQWLAGVSDTQYF,TGCGCCAGCCAGTGGCTAGCGGGAGTGTCAGATACGCAGTATTTT
.,TRBJ1-1,.,TRBV25-1,CASRPHDLTPGKAFF,TGTGCCAGCAGGCCACATGACCTAACACCGGGGAAAGCTTTCTTT
.,TRBJ2-7,.,TRBV7-2,CASSAYYEQYF,TGTGCCAGCAGCGCGTACTACGAGCAGTACTTC
.,TRBJ1-2,.,TRBV18,CASSRLADIKTYGYTF,TGTGCCAGCTCACGTTTAGCGGACATAAAGACCTATGGCTACACCTTC
.,TRBJ2-2,TRBD2,TRBV19,CASHTGATSGRSTGELFF,TGTGCCAGTCATACAGGGGCGACTAGCGGGAGATCGACCGGGGAGCTGTTTTTT
.,TRBJ1-1,TRBD1,TRBV7-9,CASSLGTGLNTEAFF,TGTGCCAGCAGCTTAGGGACAGGTTTGAACACTGAAGCTTTCTTT
once,TRBJ2-7,.,TRBV28,CAGGTLGREQYF,TGTGCCGGCGGGACGTTAGGGAGGGAGCAGTACTTC
.,TRBJ2-3,TRBD2,TRBV7-2,CASNKKGTSGTDTQYF,TGTGCCAGCAACAAAAAAGGGACTAGCGGCACAGATACGCAGTATTTT
.,TRBJ1-1,.,TRBV6-1,CASSATPERVNTEAFF,TGTGCCAGCAGTGCCACCCCAGAGAGGGTAAACACTGAAGCTTTCTTT
.,TRBJ1-2,.,TRBV27,CASSAGTLAGYTF,TGTGCCAGCAGTGCCGGGACACTCGCCGGCTACACCTTC
.,TRBJ2-1,.,TRBV7-2,CASSEDVTGYNEQFF,TGTGCCAGCAGCGAAGACGTGACTGGATATAATGAGCAGTTCTTC
once,TRBJ2-2,.,TRBV7-9,CASRLGGAGELFF,TGTGCCAGCAGGCTCGGGGGAGCCGGGGAGCTGTTTTTT
.,TRBJ1-1,.,TRBV5-1,CASSNIREDTEAFF,TGCGCCAGCAGTAATATAAGGGAGGACACTGAAGCTTTCTTT
.,TRBJ2-1,.,TRBV5-4,CASSPASHEQFF,TGTGCCAGCAGCCCGGCTAGCCATGAGCAGTTCTTC
.,TRBJ1-1,.,TRBV29-1,CSAHLQRTDTEAFF,TGCAGCGCACATCTCCAGCGAACGGACACTGAAGCTTTCTTT
.,TRBJ2-5,.,TRBV5-1,CASSLEGGLQETQYF,TGCGCCAGCAGCTTGGAAGGAGGGCTCCAAGAGACCCAGTACTTC
.,TRBJ1-2,.,TRBV2,CASSEPRDGYTF,TGTGCCAGCAGTGAACCCAGGGATGGCTACACCTTC